This TCR beta chain was recovered during a study of T-cell reconstitution after alpha-beta-depleted transplantation in children. This clonotype was seen only a few times. Unique molecular identifiers were used to barcode this TCRbeta library. MiXCR, run by TCRdb on the PCR reads, gives a single entry per CDR3 protein. Among roughly 100,000 distinct CDR3 sequences listed, around 7% were seen once. Trimming at V came to 3 bases and at J to 6 bases, leaving 1 base not matched to a gene. This CDR3 spans 14 amino acids. From germline, CDR1 is SGHNT and CDR2 YYREEE (reference sequence). V and J are TRBV5-4 and TRBJ2-7; TRBD2 matches at 15 bases. Sequenced material: PBMCs, taken before TCRalphabeta/CD19-depleted stem cell transplant. The clonotype comes from a boy aged 2-15 years with acute lymphoblastic leukemia, due to receive a stem cell transplant. The CDR3, as DNA: TGTGCCAGCAGCTGGACTAGCGGGGGGGCCGAGCAGTACTTC. Translating it yields CASSWTSGGAEQYF.